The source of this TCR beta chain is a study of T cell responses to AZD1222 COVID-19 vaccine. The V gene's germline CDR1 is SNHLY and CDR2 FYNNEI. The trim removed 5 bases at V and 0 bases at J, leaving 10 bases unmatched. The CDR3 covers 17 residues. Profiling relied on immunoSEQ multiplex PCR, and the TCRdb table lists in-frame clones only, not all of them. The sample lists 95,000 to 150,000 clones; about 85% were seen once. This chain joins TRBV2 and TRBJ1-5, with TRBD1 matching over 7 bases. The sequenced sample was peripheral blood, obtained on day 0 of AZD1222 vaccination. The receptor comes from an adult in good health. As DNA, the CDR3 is TGTGCCAGCAGTAGGGGGCGCGGGGGAAATAGCAATCAGCCCCAGCATTTT. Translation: CASSRGRGGNSNQPQHF. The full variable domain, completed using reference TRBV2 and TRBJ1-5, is EPEVTQTPSHQVTQMGQEVILRCVPISNHLYFYWYRQILGQKVEFLVSFYNNEISEKSEIFDDQFSVERPDGSNFTLKIRSTKLEDSAMYFCASSRGRGGNSNQPQHFGDGTRLSIL.